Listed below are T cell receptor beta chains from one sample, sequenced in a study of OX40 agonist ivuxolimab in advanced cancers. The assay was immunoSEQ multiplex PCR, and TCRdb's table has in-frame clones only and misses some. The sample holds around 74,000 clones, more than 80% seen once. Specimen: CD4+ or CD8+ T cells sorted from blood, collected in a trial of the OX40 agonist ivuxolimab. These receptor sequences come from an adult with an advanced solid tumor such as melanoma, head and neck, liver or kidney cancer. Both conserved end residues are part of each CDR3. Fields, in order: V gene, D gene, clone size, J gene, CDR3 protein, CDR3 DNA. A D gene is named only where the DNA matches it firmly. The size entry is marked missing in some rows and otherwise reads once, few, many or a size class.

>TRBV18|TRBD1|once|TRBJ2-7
CASSPPKGGLYEQYF
TGTGCCAGCTCACCACCCAAAGGGGGCCTATACGAGCAGTACTTC
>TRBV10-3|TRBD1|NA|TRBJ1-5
CAISNRGSQPQHF
TGTGCCATCAGTAACAGGGGGTCTCAGCCCCAGCATTTT
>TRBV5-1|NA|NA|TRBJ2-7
CASSSGTAVPYEQYF
TGCGCCAGCAGCTCCGGGACGGCGGTCCCCTACGAGCAGTACTTC
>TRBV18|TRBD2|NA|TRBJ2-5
CASSPTTGLQETQYF
TGTGCCAGCTCACCAACCACGGGACTACAAGAGACCCAGTACTTC
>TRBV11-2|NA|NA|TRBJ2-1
CASSLGGATTNEQFF
TGTGCCAGCAGCTTAGGCGGGGCGACCACCAATGAGCAGTTCTTC
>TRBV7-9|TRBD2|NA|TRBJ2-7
CASGWTSGGYEQYF
TGTGCCAGCGGCTGGACTAGCGGGGGCTACGAGCAGTACTTC
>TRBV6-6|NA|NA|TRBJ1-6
CASRPDGNSPLHF
TGTGCCAGCAGACCCGACGGGAATTCACCCCTCCACTTT
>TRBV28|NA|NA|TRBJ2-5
CASSLPAGGPTETQYF
TGTGCCAGCAGTTTACCTGCTGGGGGGCCAACTGAGACCCAGTACTTC
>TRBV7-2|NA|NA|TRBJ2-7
CASSPPGRFEQYF
TGTGCCAGCAGCCCGCCGGGACGCTTCGAGCAGTACTTC
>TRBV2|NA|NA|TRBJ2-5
CASSLTRGETQYF
TGTGCCAGCAGTCTCACTAGGGGAGAGACCCAGTACTTC
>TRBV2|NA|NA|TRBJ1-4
CASRLASNEKLFF
TGTGCCAGCAGATTGGCATCTAATGAAAAACTGTTTTTT
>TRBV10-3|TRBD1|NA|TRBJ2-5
CAISDPQSGTGAQETQYF
TGTGCCATCAGTGACCCCCAATCCGGGACAGGGGCACAAGAGACCCAGTACTTC
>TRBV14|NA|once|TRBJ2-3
CASSQDKGLHTDTQYF
TGTGCCAGCAGCCAAGATAAAGGACTCCACACAGATACGCAGTATTTT
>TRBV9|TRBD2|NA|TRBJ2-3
CASSLSTSGLSTDTQYF
TGTGCCAGCAGTCTCTCAACTAGCGGACTTAGCACAGATACGCAGTATTTT
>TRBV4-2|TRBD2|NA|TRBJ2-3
CASSGSGLAGADTQYF
TGTGCCAGCAGCGGTTCGGGACTAGCGGGAGCGGATACGCAGTATTTT
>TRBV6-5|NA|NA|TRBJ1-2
CASSYGQAGGYTF
TGTGCCAGCAGTTACGGGCAAGCTGGTGGCTACACCTTC
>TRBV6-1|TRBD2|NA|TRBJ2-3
CASSVLAGHLTDTQYF
TGTGCCAGCAGTGTACTAGCGGGGCACCTCACAGATACGCAGTATTTT
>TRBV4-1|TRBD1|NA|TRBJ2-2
CASSQADRANTGELFF
TGCGCCAGCAGCCAAGCGGACAGGGCGAACACCGGGGAGCTGTTTTTT
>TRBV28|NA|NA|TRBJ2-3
CASSPPDTWGIDTQYF
TGTGCCAGCAGCCCACCCGACACATGGGGTATAGATACGCAGTATTTT
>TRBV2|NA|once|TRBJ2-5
CASSGGAGQGLPTQYF
TGTGCCAGCAGTGGAGGGGCGGGGCAGGGCCTCCCGACCCAGTACTTC